Following are 26 T cell receptor beta chains from one sample sequenced in a study of blood T cell repertoires in COVID-19. Sequencing was performed with immunoSEQ multiplex PCR; in TCRdb, only in-frame clones are kept and a portion is missing. The sample has over 130,000 clones; about four fifths are singletons. Sequenced: peripheral blood. The receptors originated from a man aged 65 to 79 with acute or convalescent COVID-19.

The chain employs TRBV5-1 and TRBJ1-3; no firm D call. The CDR3 loop spans 16 amino acids. Germline V gene sequence: CDR1 SGHRS, CDR2 YFSETQ. V gave up 4 bases and J gave up 1 base, with 15 bases separating them. CDR3 bases: TGCGCCAGCAGCCCCCTAGGAGGGCAGTCTGGAAACACCATATATTTT. This gives the protein CASSPLGGQSGNTIYF.

The chain links TRBV6-5 to TRBJ1-3; D is undetermined. The CDR3 contains 13 residues. In germline, CDR1 is MNHEY, CDR2 SVGAGI. V was cut by 5 bases and J by 0 bases, with 5 bases left in between. The DNA for the CDR3 is TGTGCCAGCAGTCTTATCTCTGGAAACACCATATATTTT. As protein: CASSLISGNTIYF.

The chain links TRBV2 to TRBJ2-5; 7 nucleotides match TRBD2. The junction had 8 bases not matched to a gene; V was cut back by 6 bases and J by 7 bases. Germline V gene data show CDR1 as SNHLY and CDR2 as FYNNEI. The CDR3 has 13 amino acids. The CDR3 coding sequence is TGTGCCAGCAGGGGGGAGGGGAGAGGGACCCAGTACTTC. Protein: CASRGEGRGTQYF.

V usage is TRBV12-3 or TRBV12-4 and J usage is TRBJ2-1; tentatively, D is TRBD2 (5 bases). The CDR3 sequence is 12 residues long. Between the trimmed V and J ends, which lost 2 bases and 9 bases, there was a span of 8 bases. Here the CDR3 reads CASSLLGSEQFF. The CDR3 DNA reads TGTGCCAGCAGTTTACTAGGGAGTGAGCAGTTCTTC.

This chain joins TRBV7-2 and TRBJ2-3, with a weak D call TRBD2 (5 bases). Trimming removed 1 base at V and 9 bases at J, with 17 bases between. The germline V gene has CDR1 SGHTA and CDR2 FQGNSA. The CDR3 has 15 amino acids. The chain's CDR3 is CASSLDRGQSWTQYF. The CDR3 nucleotides are TGTGCCAGCAGCTTAGATAGAGGGCAGTCCTGGACGCAGTATTTT.

The CDR3 coding sequence is TGTGCCAGCAGTTACGTGGGAGGTGGCACAGATACGCAGTATTTT. Its protein product is CASSYVGGGTDTQYF. This chain links TRBV6-5 with TRBJ2-3; possible D gene TRBD2, 6 bases. The CDR3 covers 15 residues. V was cut by 2 bases and J by 1 base, with 10 bases left in between. Germline V gives CDR1 MNHEY, CDR2 SVGAGI.

This clone was detected only a few times. The chain has TRBV14 and TRBJ2-1; 9 bases align to TRBD2. CDR1 SGHDN and CDR2 FVKESK come from the germline V gene. With V trimmed by 3 bases and J by 11 bases, 14 bases remained unmatched. CDR3 length: 16 amino acids. The CDR3, as DNA: TGTGCCAGCAGCCACGCCGACGGGACTAGCCAACCTAAGCAGTTCTTC. Its translation is CASSHADGTSQPKQFF. The whole variable domain, filled in from reference TRBV14 and TRBJ2-1, reads EAGVTQFPSHSVIEKGQTVTLRCDPISGHDNLYWYRRVMGKEIKFLLHFVKESKQDESGMPNNRFLAERTGGTYSTLKVQPAELEDSGVYFCASSHADGTSQPKQFFGPGTRLTVL.

This clone was counted between two and nine times. V and J are TRBV19 and TRBJ2-7; tentatively, D is TRBD1 (6 bases). This CDR3 has 12 residues. Trimming left V 8 bases short and J 4 bases short, with 12 bases between. The germline gives CDR1 LNHDA, CDR2 SQIVND (reference sequence). DNA for the CDR3: TGTGCCAGTGGGGGCACCGAATACGAGCAGTACTTC. Protein sequence: CASGGTEYEQYF.

V usage is TRBV14 and J usage is TRBJ2-1; 10 nucleotides match TRBD2. This CDR3 is 15 amino acids long. J was trimmed by 7 bases and V by 1 base; bases with no gene match: 4. Germline assignment: CDR1 SGHDN and CDR2 FVKESK. Here the CDR3 reads CASSQAGTSANEQFF. In DNA, the CDR3 is TGTGCCAGCAGCCAAGCCGGGACTAGCGCGAATGAGCAGTTCTTC.

V usage is TRBV15 and J usage is TRBJ2-3; 7 nucleotides align to TRBD1. Trimming at V came to 2 bases and at J to 1 base, leaving 3 bases not matched to a gene. Per germline, CDR1 LNHNV and CDR2 YYDKDF (reference sequence). CDR3 size: 15 residues. CDR3 region: CATSRNRGGTDTQYF. The CDR3 DNA sequence: TGTGCCACCAGCAGAAACAGGGGTGGCACAGATACGCAGTATTTT.

CDR3 DNA: TGTGCCAGCAGTACCGGGACAGGGGTAGATACGCAGTATTTT. This encodes CASSTGTGVDTQYF. V usage is TRBV6-2 or TRBV6-3 and J usage is TRBJ2-3, with 10 bases lining up with TRBD1. V dropped 5 bases and J dropped 5; count of bases not matched to a gene: 4. CDR1 and CDR2 (germline): MNHEY, SVGEGT. The CDR3 is 14 amino acids.

V is TRBV28 and J is TRBJ2-3, with 8 bases fitting TRBD1. This CDR3 spans 15 amino acids. V shed 5 bases and J 4 bases; nucleotides not matched to a gene: 8. From germline, CDR1 is MDHEN and CDR2 SYDVKM. The CDR3 is CASSPAGGIPDTQYF. CDR3 nucleotide sequence: TGTGCCAGCAGTCCGGCAGGGGGCATCCCAGATACGCAGTATTTT.

The CDR3 DNA is TGTGCCAGCAGTGGGGACAACTACGAGCAGTACTTC. Amino acids: CASSGDNYEQYF. V and J are TRBV2 and TRBJ2-7; D possibly corresponds to TRBD1 (6 bases). The V end was cut by 4 bases, the J end by 3 bases, with 7 bases between. The CDR3 loop spans 12 amino acids. Germline V CDR1 and CDR2: SNHLY, FYNNEI.

The chain employs TRBV7-9 and TRBJ1-4, with D perhaps matching TRBD1 (5 bases). The V gene lost 6 bases and the J gene lost 4 bases, with 18 bases spanning the gap. Germline lookup yields CDR1 SEHNR and CDR2 FQNEAQ (reference sequence). The length of the CDR3 is 16 residues. CDR3 sequence (DNA): TGTGCCAGCAGTCCCGGGACTGCATCTCGTAATGAAAAACTGTTTTTT. The encoded protein is CASSPGTASRNEKLFF.

This rearrangement joins TRBV14 to TRBJ2-5; TRBD1 matches at 7 bases. V gave up 1 base and J gave up 1 base; unmatched junction bases: 6. Germline V gene data show CDR1 as SGHDN and CDR2 as FVKESK. This CDR3 region has 16 residues. The CDR3 region is CASSQGKGQVQETQYF. Written as DNA, the CDR3 is TGTGCCAGCAGCCAAGGGAAAGGACAGGTCCAAGAGACCCAGTACTTC. The full variable domain, in which reference TRBV14 and TRBJ2-5 provide the parts outside the CDR3, is EAGVTQFPSHSVIEKGQTVTLRCDPISGHDNLYWYRRVMGKEIKFLLHFVKESKQDESGMPNNRFLAERTGGTYSTLKVQPAELEDSGVYFCASSQGKGQVQETQYFGPGTRLLVL.

The chain couples TRBV7-2 to TRBJ2-2; D is uncertain. The germline V and J ends were trimmed by 2 bases and 8 bases, with 9 bases remaining between them. CDR1 and CDR2 from the germline V gene are SGHTA and FQGNSA. The CDR3 spans 13 residues. CDR3 loop: CASSLRGFGELFF. The CDR3 DNA follows: TGTGCCAGCAGCTTAAGAGGTTTTGGGGAGCTGTTTTTT.

The chain has TRBV28 and TRBJ1-2; 8 positions agree with TRBD1. V shed 2 bases and J 2 bases; nucleotides not matched to a gene: 10. The CDR3 is 17 residues long. CDR1 MDHEN and CDR2 SYDVKM come from the germline V gene. CDR3 amino acids: CASSLVGRGRFNYGYTF. The DNA of the CDR3 is TGTGCCAGCAGTTTAGTGGGCAGGGGGCGGTTCAACTATGGCTACACCTTC.

Only one count was recorded for this clone. This sequence joins TRBV27 and TRBJ1-6; no clear D gene. V was pared by 7 bases and J by 0 bases, with 7 bases between. The CDR3 extends over 14 amino acids. Germline loops: CDR1 MNHEY, CDR2 SMNVEV (reference sequence). This CDR3 reads CASKLSSYNSPLHF. DNA for the CDR3: TGTGCCAGCAAGCTAAGCTCCTATAATTCACCCCTCCACTTT.

The chain couples TRBV2 to TRBJ1-2; 7 nucleotides agree with TRBD1. The trim removed 7 bases at V and 10 bases at J, leaving 12 bases unmatched. The CDR3 spans 13 residues. The germline V gene encodes CDR1 SNHLY and CDR2 FYNNEI. DNA for the CDR3: TGTGCCAGCACACAACCGGGACAGCCAGACTACACCTTC. It yields the protein CASTQPGQPDYTF.

CDR3 sequence: CASSRYLAGGGNEQFF. CDR3 DNA: TGCGCCAGCAGCCGCTACCTCGCGGGGGGGGGCAATGAGCAGTTCTTC. The chain links TRBV4-1 to TRBJ2-1; 9 positions match TRBD2. Germline V gene lookup returns CDR1 MGHRA and CDR2 YSYEKL. The CDR3 consists of 16 residues. V shed 4 bases and J 6 bases; nucleotides not matched to a gene: 10.

The chain couples TRBV18 to TRBJ1-1, with a tentative D call TRBD1 (6 bases). The CDR3 is 16 residues long. The ends were cut back, 0 bases at V and 0 bases at J, with 11 bases in the middle. The germline V gene encodes CDR1 KGHSH and CDR2 LQKENI. The CDR3 region is CASSPPVAGVNTEAFF. CDR3 DNA: TGTGCCAGCTCACCACCGGTTGCAGGGGTGAACACTGAAGCTTTCTTT.

This clone has just a few counts. The sample holds other DNA sequences that translate to the same CDR3. The CDR3 coding sequence is TGCGCCAGCAGCCTCGGCCGGGGAACTAATGAAAAACTGTTTTTT. This translates into CASSLGRGTNEKLFF. The chain uses TRBV5-1 and TRBJ1-4; D is ambiguous. The CDR3 is made up of 15 amino acids. Trimming stripped 4 bases from V and 1 base from J, with 11 bases between. The germline V gene encodes CDR1 SGHRS and CDR2 YFSETQ.

V usage is TRBV3-1 (or the pseudogene TRBV3-2) and J usage is TRBJ2-1, with TRBD2 as a possible D gene (6 bases). V was clipped by 0 bases and J by 7 bases, with 13 bases between them. The CDR3 runs to 15 residues. Germline lookup yields CDR1 LGHDT and CDR2 YNNKEL (reference sequence). CDR3 nucleotide sequence: TGTGCCAGCAGCCAAGATGGAGGGAAAGGGAATGAGCAGTTCTTC. Protein product: CASSQDGGKGNEQFF.

This chain links TRBV25-1 with TRBJ2-5; 11 nucleotides align to TRBD1. This CDR3 has 17 residues. CDR1 MGHDK and CDR2 SYGVNS come from the germline V gene. V gave up 8 bases and J gave up 5 bases; unmatched junction bases: 16. CDR3 in amino acids: CASSPLAADRGLETQYF. DNA for the CDR3: TGTGCCAGCTCACCCCTGGCCGCGGACAGGGGGCTGGAGACCCAGTACTTC.

This clone has more than one count but fewer than ten. The V gene is TRBV28, the J gene TRBJ2-7; 7 bases are shared with TRBD1. With 10 bases clipped from V and 2 bases from J, the junction kept 8 bases outside the gene matches. There are 13 residues in the CDR3. CDR1 and CDR2 from the germline V gene are MDHEN and SYDVKM. The CDR3 DNA reads as TGTGCCACCAGAGGACAGGCAACCTACGAGCAGTACTTC. Translation: CATRGQATYEQYF.

V gene TRBV7-8 combines with J gene TRBJ1-2; 9 positions agree with TRBD1. CDR3 length: 16 amino acids. CDR1 is SGHVS, CDR2 FQNEAQ, per germline. Losses at the gene ends were 6 bases for V and 5 bases for J; bases not matched to a gene: 13. The CDR3, as DNA: TGTGCCAGCAGTTTCACGGGGGACAGGGCCGAATATGGCTACACCTTC. Translated: CASSFTGDRAEYGYTF.